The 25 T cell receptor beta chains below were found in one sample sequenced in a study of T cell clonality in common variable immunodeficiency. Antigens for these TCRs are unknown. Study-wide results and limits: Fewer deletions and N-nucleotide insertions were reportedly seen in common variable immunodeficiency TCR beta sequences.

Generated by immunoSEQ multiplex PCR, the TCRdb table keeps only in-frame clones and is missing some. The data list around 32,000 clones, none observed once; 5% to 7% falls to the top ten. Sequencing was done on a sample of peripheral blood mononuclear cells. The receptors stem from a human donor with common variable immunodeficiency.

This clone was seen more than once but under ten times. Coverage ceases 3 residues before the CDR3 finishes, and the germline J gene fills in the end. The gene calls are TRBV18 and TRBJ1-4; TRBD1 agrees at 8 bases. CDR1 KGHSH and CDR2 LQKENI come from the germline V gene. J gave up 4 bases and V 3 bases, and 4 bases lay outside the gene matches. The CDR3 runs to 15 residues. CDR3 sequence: CASSPRTGRNEKLFF. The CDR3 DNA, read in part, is TGTGCCAGCTCACCGAGGACAGGGCGTAATGAAAAA.

CDR3 sequence: CASRLTLSSSYEQYF. Incomplete CDR3 DNA: TGTGCCAGCAGACTAACCCTCAGTAGCTCCTACGAG. The V gene is TRBV7-2, the J gene TRBJ2-7; D unresolved. The sequenced fragment ends 3 residues before the CDR3 boundary, so the rest is inferred from the germline J gene. The CDR3 length is 15 residues. Germline V gene data show CDR1 as SGHTA and CDR2 as FQGNSA. V was cut by 6 bases and J by 0 bases, with 15 bases left in between.

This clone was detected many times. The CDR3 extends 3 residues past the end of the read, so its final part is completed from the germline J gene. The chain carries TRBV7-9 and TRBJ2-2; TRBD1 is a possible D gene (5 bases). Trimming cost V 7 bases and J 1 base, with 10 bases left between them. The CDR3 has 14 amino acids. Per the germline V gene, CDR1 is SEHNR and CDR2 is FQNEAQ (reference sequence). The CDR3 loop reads CASTLRGNTGELFF. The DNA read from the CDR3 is TGTGCCAGCACCCTAAGGGGGAACACCGGGGAG.

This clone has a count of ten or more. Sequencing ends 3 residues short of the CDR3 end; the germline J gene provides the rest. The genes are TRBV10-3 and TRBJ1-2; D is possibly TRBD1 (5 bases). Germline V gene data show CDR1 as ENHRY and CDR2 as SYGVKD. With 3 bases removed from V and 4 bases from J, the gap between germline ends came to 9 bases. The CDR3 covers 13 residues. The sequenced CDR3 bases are TGTGCCATCAGTGATTCAGGGTTCTATGGC. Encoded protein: CAISDSGFYG. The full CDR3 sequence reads CAISDSGFYGYTF.

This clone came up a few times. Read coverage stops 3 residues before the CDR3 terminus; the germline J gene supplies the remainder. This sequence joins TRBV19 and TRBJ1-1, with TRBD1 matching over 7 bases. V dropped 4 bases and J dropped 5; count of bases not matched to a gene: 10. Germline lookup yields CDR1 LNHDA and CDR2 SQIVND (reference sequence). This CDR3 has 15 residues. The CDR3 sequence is CASSTIGGAKTEAFF. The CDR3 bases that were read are TGTGCCAGTAGTACTATAGGGGGCGCGAAAACTGAA.

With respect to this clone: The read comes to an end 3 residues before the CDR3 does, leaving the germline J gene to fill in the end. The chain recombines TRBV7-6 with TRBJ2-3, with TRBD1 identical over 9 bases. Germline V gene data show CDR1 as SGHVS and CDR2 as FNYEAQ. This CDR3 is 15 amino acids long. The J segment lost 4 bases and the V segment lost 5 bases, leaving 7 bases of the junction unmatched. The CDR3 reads CASSPWDRVADTQYF. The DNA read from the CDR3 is TGTGCCAGCAGCCCCTGGGACAGGGTGGCAGATACG. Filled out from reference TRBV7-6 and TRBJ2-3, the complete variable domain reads GAGVSQSPRYKVTKRGQDVALRCDPISGHVSLYWYRQALGQGPEFLTYFNYEAQQDKSGLPNDRFSAERPEGSISTLTIQRTEQRDSAMYRCASSPWDRVADTQYFGPGTRLTVL.

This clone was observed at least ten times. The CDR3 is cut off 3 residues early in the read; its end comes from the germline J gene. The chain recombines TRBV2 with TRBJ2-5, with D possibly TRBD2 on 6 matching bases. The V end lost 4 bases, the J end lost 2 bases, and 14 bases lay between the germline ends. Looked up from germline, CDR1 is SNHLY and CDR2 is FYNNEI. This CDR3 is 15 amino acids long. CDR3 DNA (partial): TGTGCCAGCAGTGTATCCCGGGACTGGCAAGAGACC. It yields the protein CASSVSRDWQET. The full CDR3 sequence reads CASSVSRDWQETQYF.

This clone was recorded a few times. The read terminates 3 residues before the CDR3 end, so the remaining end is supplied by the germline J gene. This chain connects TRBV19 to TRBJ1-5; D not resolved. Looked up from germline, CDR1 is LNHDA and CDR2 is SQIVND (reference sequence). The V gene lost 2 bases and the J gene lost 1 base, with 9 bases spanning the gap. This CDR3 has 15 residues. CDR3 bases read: TGTGCCAGTAGTATAACTAACTACAGCAATCAGCCC. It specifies CASSITNYSNQP. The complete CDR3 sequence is CASSITNYSNQPQHF.

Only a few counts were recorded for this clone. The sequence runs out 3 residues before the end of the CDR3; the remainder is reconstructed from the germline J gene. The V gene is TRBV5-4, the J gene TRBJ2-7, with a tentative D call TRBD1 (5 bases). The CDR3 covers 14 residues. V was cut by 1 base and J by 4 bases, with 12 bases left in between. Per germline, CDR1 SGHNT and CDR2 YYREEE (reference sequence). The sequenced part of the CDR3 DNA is TGTGCCAGCAGCTTGTCTGAACAGGATTACGAG. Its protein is CASSLSEQDYE. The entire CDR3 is CASSLSEQDYEQYF.

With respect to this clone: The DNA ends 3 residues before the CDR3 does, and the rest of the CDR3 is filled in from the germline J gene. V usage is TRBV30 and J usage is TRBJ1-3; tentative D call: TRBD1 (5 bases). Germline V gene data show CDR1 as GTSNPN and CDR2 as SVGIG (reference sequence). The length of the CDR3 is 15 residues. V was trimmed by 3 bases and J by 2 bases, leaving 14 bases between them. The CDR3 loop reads CAWRGPILTGNTIYF. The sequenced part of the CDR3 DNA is TGTGCCTGGAGGGGGCCAATACTGACTGGAAACACC.

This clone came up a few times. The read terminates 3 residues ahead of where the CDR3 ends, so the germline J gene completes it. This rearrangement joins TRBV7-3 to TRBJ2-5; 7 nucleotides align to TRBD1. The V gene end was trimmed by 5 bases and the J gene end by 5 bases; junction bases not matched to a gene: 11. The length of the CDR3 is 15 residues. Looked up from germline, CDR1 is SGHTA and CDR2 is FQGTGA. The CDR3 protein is CASSREGQDGETQYF. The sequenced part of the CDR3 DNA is TGTGCCAGCAGCCGGGAAGGACAGGACGGGGAGACC.

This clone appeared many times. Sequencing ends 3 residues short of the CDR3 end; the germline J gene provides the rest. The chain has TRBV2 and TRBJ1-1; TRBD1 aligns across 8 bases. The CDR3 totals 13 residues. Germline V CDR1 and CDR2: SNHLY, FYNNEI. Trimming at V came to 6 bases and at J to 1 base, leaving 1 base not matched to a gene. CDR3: CASRDRENTEAFF. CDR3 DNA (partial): TGTGCCAGCAGGGACAGGGAGAACACTGAA.

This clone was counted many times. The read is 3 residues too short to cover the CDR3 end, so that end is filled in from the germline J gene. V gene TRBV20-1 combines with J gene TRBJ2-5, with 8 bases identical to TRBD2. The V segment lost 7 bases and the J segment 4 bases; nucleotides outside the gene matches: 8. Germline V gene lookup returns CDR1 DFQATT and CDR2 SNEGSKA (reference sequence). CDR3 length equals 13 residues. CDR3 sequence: CSGRTSTSETQYF. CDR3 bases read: TGCAGTGGCAGGACTAGCACGTCAGAGACC.

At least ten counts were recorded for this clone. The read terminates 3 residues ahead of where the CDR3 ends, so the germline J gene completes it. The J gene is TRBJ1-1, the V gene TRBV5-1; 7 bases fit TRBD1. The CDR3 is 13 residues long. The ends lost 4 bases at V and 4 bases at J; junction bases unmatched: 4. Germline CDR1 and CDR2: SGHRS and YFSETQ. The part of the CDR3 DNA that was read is TGCGCCAGCAGCCTGGGGACAGCCACTGAA. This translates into CASSLGTATE. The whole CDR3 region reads CASSLGTATEAFF.

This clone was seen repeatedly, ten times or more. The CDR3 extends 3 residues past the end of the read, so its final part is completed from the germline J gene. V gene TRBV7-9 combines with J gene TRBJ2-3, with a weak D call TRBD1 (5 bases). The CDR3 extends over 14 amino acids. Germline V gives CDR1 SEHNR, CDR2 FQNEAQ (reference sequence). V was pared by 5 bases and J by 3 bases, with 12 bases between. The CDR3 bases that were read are TGTGCCAGCAGCCTGGACACCCGGACAGATACG. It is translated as CASSLDTRTDT. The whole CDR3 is CASSLDTRTDTQYF.

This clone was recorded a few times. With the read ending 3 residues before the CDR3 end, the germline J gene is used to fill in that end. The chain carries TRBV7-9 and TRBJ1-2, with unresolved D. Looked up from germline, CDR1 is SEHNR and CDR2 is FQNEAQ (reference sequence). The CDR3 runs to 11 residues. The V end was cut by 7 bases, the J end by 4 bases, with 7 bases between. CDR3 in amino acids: CASKTGYGYTF. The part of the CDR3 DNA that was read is TGTGCCAGCAAGACGGGCTATGGC.

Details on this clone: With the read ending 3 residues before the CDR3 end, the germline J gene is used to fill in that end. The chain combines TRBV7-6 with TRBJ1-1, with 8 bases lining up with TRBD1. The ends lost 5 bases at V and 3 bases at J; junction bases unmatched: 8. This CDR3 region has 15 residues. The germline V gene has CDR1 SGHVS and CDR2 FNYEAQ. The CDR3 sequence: CASSPNTGGDTEAFF. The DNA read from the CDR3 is TGTGCCAGCAGCCCAAACACAGGGGGGGACACTGAA.

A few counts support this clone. The sequenced CDR3 bases are TGTGCCAGCAGCTTAGCACGGGGGGACTACAATGAG. This sequence encodes CASSLARGDYNE. The whole CDR3 sequence reads CASSLARGDYNEQFF. V and J are TRBV7-9 and TRBJ2-1, with 7 positions matching TRBD2. The read ends 3 residues before the CDR3 terminus; that terminus is restored from the germline J gene. The V segment lost 0 bases and the J segment 3 bases; nucleotides outside the gene matches: 2. The germline CDR1 and CDR2 sequences are SEHNR and FQNEAQ (reference sequence). CDR3 size: 15 residues. The full variable domain, completed using reference TRBV7-9 and TRBJ2-1, is DTGVSQNPRHKITKRGQNVTFRCDPISEHNRLYWYRQTLGQGPEFLTYFQNEAQLEKSRLLSDRFSAERPKGSFSTLEIQRTEQGDSAMYLCASSLARGDYNEQFFGPGTRLTVL.

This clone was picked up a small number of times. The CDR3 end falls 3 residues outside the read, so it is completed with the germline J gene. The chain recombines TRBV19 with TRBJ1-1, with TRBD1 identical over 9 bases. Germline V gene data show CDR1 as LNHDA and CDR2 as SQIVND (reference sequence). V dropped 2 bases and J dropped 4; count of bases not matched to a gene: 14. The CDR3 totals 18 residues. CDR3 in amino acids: CASSILGSWGTGPTEAFF. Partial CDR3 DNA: TGTGCCAGTAGTATATTAGGAAGTTGGGGGACAGGGCCCACTGAA.

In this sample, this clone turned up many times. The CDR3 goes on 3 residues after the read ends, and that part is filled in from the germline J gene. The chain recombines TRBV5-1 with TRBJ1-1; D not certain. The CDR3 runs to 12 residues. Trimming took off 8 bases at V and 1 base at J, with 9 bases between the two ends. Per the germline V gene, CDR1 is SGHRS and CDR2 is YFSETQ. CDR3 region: CASAFGNTEAFF. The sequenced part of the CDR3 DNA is TGCGCCAGTGCATTCGGGAACACTGAA.

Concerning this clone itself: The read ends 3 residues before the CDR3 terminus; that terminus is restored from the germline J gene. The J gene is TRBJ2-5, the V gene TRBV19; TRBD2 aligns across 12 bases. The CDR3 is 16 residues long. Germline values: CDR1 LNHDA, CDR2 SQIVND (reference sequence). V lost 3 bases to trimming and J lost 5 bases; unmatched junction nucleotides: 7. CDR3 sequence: CASSMASGGAWETQYF. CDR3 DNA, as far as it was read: TGTGCCAGTAGTATGGCTAGCGGGGGGGCATGGGAGACC.

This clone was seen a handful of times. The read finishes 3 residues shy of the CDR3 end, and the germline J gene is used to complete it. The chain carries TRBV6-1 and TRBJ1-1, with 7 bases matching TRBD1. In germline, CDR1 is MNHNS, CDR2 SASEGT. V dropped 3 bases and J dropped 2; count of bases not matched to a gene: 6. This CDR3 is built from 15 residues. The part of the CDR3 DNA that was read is TGTGCCAGCAGTGACCTGACAGGGATCAACACTGAA. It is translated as CASSDLTGINTE. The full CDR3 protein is CASSDLTGINTEAFF.

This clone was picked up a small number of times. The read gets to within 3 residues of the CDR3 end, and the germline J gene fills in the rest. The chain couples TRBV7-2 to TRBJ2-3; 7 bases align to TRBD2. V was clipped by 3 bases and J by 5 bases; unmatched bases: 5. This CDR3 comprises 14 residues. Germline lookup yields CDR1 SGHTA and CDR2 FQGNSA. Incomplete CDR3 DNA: TGTGCCAGCAGCTTCGGACTAGTCGGAGATACG. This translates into CASSFGLVGDT. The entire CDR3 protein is CASSFGLVGDTQYF.

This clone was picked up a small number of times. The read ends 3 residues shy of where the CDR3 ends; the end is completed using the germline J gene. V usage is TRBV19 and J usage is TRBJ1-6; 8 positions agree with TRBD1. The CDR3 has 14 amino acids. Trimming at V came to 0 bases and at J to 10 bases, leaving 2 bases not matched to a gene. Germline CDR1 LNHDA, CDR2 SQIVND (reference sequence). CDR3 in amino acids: CASSIETGASPLHF. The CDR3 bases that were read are TGTGCCAGTAGTATAGAGACAGGGGCATCACCC.

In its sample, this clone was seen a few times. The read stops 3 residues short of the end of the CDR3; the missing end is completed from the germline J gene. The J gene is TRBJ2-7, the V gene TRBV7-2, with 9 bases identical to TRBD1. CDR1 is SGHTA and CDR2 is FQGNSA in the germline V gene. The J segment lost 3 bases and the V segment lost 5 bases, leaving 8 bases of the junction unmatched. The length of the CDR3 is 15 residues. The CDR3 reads CASSTEQGAYYEQYF. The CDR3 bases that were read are TGTGCCAGCAGCACCGAACAGGGGGCATACTACGAG.